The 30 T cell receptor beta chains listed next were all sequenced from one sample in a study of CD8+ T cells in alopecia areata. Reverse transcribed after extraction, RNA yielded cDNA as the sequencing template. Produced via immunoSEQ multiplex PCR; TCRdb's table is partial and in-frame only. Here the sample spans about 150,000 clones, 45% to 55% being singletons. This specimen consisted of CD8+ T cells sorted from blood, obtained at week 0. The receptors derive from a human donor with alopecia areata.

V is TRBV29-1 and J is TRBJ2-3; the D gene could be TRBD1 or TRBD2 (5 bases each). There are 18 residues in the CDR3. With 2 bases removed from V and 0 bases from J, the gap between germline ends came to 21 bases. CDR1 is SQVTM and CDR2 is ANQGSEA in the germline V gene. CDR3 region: CSVEWLGEEYHSTDTQYF. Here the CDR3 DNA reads TGCAGCGTTGAATGGCTGGGGGAAGAGTATCATAGCACAGATACGCAGTATTTT.

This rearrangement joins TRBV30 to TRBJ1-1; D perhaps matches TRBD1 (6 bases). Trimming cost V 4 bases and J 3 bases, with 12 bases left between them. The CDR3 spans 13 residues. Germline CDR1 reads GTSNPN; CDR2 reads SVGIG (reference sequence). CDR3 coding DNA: TGTGCCTGGACCCGAGGGGGGGACACTGAAGCTTTCTTT. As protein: CAWTRGGDTEAFF. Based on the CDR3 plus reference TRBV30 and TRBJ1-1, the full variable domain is SQTIHQWPATLVQPVGSPLSLECTVEGTSNPNLYWYRQAAGRGLQLLFYSVGIGQISSEVPQNLSASRPQDRQFILSSKKLLLSDSGFYLCAWTRGGDTEAFFGQGTRLTVV.

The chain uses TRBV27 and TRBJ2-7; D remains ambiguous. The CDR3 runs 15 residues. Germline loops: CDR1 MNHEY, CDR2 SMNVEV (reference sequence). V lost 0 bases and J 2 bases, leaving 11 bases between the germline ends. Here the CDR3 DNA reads TGTGCCAGCAGTTTATCGATAGATACCGCCTACGAGCAGTACTTC. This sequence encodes CASSLSIDTAYEQYF.

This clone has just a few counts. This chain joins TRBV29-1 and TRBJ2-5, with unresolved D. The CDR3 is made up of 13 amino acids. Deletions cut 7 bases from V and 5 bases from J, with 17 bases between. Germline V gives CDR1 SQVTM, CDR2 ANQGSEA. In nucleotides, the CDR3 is TGCAGCGGGCGACCGGTGGATTTGGAGACCCAGTACTTC. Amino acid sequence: CSGRPVDLETQYF.

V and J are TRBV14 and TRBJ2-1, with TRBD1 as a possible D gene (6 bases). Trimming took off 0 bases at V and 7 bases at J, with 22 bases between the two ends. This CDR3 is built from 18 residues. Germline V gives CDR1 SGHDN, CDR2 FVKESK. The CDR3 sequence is CASSQDHQQGWYFNEQFF. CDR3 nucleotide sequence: TGTGCCAGCAGCCAAGATCACCAACAGGGTTGGTATTTTAATGAGCAGTTCTTC.

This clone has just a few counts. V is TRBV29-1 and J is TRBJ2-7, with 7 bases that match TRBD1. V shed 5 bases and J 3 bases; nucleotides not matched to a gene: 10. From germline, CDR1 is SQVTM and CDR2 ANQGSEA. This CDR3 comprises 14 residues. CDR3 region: CSVTGTEGHYEQYF. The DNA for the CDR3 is TGCAGCGTTACTGGGACAGAAGGGCACTACGAGCAGTACTTC.

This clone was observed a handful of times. The CDR3, as DNA: TGTGCCAGCAGCCTCAGACAGGGGTTTAGTGAGACCCAGTACTTC. As protein: CASSLRQGFSETQYF. The chain combines TRBV11-2 with TRBJ2-5, with 8 bases matching TRBD1. Germline CDR1 SGHAT, CDR2 FQNNGV. J was trimmed by 5 bases and V by 5 bases; bases with no gene match: 10. The length of the CDR3 is 15 residues. Filled out from reference TRBV11-2 and TRBJ2-5, the complete variable domain reads EAGVAQSPRYKIIEKRQSVAFWCNPISGHATLYWYQQILGQGPKLLIQFQNNGVVDDSQLPKDRFSAERLKGVDSTLKIQPAKLEDSAVYLCASSLRQGFSETQYFGPGTRLLVL.

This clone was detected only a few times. CDR3 in amino acids: CASSLIAGASTDTQYF. The CDR3 bases are TGTGCCAGCAGTCTCATAGCGGGGGCTAGCACAGATACGCAGTATTTT. This chain uses TRBV28 with TRBJ2-3; 9 bases align to TRBD2. Germline V gives CDR1 MDHEN, CDR2 SYDVKM. Trimming removed 5 bases from V and 0 bases from J; junction bases left unmatched: 6. The length of the CDR3 is 16 residues.

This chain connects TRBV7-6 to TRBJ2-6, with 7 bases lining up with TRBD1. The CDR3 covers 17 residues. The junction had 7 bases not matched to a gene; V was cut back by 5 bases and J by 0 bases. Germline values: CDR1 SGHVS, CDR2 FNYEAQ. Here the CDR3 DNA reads TGTGCCAGCAGCCTACGACAGGGCCCCTCTGGGGCCAACGTCCTGACTTTC. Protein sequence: CASSLRQGPSGANVLTF.

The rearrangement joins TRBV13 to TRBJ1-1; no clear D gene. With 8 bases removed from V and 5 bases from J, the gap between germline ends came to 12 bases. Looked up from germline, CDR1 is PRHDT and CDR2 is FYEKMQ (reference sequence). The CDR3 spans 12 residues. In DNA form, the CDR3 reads TGTGCCAGCGGCGGGGTGGGAACTGAAGCTTTCTTT. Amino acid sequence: CASGGVGTEAFF.

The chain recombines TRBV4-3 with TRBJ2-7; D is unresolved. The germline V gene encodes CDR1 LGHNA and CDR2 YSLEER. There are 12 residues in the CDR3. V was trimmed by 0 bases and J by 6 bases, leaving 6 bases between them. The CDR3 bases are TGCGCCAGCAGCCAAGACCGGCGCGAGCAGTACTTC. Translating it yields CASSQDRREQYF.

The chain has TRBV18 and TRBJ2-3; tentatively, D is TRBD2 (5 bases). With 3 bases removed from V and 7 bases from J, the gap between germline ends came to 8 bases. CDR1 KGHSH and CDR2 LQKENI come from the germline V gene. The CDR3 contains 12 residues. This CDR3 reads CASSPPGNTQYF. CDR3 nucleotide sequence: TGTGCCAGCTCACCTCCGGGAAATACGCAGTATTTT.

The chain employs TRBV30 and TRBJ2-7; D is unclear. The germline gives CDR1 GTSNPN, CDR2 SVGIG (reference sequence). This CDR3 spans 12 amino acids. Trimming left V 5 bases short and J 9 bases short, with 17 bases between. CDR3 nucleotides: TGTGCCTGGGCGGCCATTTCCGCCGGGCAGTACTTC. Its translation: CAWAAISAGQYF.

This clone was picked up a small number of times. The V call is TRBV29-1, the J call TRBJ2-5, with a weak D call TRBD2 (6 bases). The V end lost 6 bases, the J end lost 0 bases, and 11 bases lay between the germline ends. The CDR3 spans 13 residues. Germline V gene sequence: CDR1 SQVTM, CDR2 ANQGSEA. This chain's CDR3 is CSVIRDYQETQYF. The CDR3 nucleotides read TGCAGCGTGATACGGGACTACCAAGAGACCCAGTACTTC.

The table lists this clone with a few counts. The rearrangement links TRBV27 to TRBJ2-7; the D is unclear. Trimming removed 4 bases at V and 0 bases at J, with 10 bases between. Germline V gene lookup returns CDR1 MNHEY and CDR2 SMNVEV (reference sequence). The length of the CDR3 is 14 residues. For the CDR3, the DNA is TGTGCCAGCAGTTCCAATTTCTACTCCTACGAGCAGTACTTC. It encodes CASSSNFYSYEQYF.

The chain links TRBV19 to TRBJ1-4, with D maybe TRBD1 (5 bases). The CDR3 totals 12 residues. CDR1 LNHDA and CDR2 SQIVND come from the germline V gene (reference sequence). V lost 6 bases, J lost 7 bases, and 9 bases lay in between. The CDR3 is CASRGGSEKLFF. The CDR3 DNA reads TGTGCCAGTAGGGGGGGAAGTGAAAAACTGTTTTTT.

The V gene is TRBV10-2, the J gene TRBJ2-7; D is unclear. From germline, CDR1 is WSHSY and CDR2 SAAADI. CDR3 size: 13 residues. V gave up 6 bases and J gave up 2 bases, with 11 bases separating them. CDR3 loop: CASSDGRTYEQYF. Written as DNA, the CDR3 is TGCGCCAGCAGCGACGGACGGACCTACGAGCAGTACTTC.

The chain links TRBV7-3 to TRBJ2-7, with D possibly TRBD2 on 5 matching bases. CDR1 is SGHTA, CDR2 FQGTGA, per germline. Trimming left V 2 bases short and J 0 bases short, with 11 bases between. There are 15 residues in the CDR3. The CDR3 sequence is CASSLYPGSSYEQYF. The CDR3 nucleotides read TGTGCCAGCAGCTTATACCCGGGGAGCTCCTACGAGCAGTACTTC. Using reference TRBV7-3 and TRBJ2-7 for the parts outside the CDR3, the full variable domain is GAGVSQTPSNKVTEKGKYVELRCDPISGHTALYWYRQSLGQGPEFLIYFQGTGAADDSGLPNDRFFAVRPEGSVSTLKIQRTERGDSAVYLCASSLYPGSSYEQYFGPGTRLTVT.

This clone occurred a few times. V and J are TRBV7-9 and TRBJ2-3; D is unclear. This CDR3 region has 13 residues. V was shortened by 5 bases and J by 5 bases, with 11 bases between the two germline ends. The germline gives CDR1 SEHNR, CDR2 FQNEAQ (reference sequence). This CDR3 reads CASSAAKQDTQYF. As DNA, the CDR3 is TGTGCCAGCAGCGCTGCTAAACAAGATACGCAGTATTTT.

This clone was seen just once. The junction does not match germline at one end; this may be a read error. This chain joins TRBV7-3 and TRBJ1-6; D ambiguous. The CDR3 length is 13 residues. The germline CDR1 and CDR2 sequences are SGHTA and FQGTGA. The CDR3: CASSQEVNSPLHF. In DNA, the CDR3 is TGCGCCAGCAGCCAAGAGGTTAATTCACCCCTCCACTTT.

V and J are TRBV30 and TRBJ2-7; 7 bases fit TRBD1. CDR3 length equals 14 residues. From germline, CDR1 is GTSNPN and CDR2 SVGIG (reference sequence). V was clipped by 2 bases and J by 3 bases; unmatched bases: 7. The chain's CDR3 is CAWSPVDRDYEQYF. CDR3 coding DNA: TGTGCCTGGAGTCCGGTCGACAGGGACTACGAGCAGTACTTC.

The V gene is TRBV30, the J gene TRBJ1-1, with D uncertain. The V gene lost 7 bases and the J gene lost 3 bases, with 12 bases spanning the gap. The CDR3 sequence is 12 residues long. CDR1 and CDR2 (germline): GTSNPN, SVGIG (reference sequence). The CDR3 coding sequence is TGTGCCTACACCCCTTTGGACACTGAAGCTTTCTTT. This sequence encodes CAYTPLDTEAFF.

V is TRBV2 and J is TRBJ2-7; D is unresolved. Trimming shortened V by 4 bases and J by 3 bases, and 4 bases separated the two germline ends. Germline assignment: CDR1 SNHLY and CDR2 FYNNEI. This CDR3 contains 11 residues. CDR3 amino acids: CASSARYEQYF. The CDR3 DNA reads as TGTGCCAGCAGTGCTCGCTACGAGCAGTACTTC.

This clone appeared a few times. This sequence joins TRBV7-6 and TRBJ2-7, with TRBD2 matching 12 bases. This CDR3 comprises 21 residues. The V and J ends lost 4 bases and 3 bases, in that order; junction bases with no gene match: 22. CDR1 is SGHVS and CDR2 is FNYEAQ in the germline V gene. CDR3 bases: TGTGCCAGCAGCTCCCTAGGGCCCCGGAGACTAGCGGGGGAGACGGACTACGAGCAGTACTTC. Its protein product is CASSSLGPRRLAGETDYEQYF.

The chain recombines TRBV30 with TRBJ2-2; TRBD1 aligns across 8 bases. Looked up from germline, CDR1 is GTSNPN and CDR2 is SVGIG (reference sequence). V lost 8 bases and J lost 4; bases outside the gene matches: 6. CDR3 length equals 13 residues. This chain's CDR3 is CAVGQGGTGELFF. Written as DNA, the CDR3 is TGTGCCGTTGGACAGGGAGGCACCGGGGAGCTGTTTTTT.

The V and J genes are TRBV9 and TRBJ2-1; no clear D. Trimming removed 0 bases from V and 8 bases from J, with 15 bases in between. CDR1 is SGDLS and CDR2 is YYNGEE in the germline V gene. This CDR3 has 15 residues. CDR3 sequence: CASSVGQWGIDEQFF. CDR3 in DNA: TGTGCCAGCAGCGTAGGTCAATGGGGAATCGATGAGCAGTTCTTC. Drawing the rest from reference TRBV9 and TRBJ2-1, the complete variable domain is DSGVTQTPKHLITATGQRVTLRCSPRSGDLSVYWYQQSLDQGLQFLIQYYNGEERAKGNILERFSAQQFPDLHSELNLSSLELGDSALYFCASSVGQWGIDEQFFGPGTRLTVL.

The CDR3 region has the DNA TGCGCCAGCAGCCAAGACCCCACAGGGAGAGATGGCTACACCTTC. Protein product: CASSQDPTGRDGYTF. The chain employs TRBV4-3 and TRBJ1-2, with D perhaps TRBD1 (6 bases). This CDR3 is built from 15 residues. Trimming left V 0 bases short and J 6 bases short, with 14 bases between. CDR1 and CDR2 from the germline V gene are LGHNA and YSLEER.

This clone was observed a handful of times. The CDR3 loop is CASSVGRKETQYF. For the CDR3, the DNA is TGTGCCAGCAGTGTGGGTAGGAAAGAGACCCAGTACTTC. V is TRBV2 and J is TRBJ2-5; no clear D gene. Trimming took off 4 bases at V and 3 bases at J, with 9 bases between the two ends. Germline CDR1 and CDR2: SNHLY and FYNNEI. The CDR3 is 13 amino acids.

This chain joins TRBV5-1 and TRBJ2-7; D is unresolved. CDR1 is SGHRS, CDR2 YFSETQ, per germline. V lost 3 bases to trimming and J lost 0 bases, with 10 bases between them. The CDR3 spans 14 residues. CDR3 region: CASSSSGSSYEQYF. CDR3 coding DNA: TGCGCCAGCAGCTCGTCCGGGTCCTCCTACGAGCAGTACTTC.

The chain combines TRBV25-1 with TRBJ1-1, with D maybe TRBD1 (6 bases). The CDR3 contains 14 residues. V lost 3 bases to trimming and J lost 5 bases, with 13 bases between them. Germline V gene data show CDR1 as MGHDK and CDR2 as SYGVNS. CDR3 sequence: CASSDRGLGTEAFF. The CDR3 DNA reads TGTGCCAGCAGTGATCGGGGGCTGGGAACTGAAGCTTTCTTT. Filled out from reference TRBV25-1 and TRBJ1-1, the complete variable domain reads EADIYQTPRYLVIGTGKKITLECSQTMGHDKMYWYQQDPGMELHLIHYSYGVNSTEKGDLSSESTVSRIRTEHFPLTLESARPSHTSQYLCASSDRGLGTEAFFGQGTRLTVV.